The rows below give T cell receptor beta chains drawn from one sample of a study of cytomegalovirus exposure and HLA in healthy donors. The protocol was immunoSEQ multiplex PCR, while the TCRdb copy is restricted to in-frame clones and leaves out a portion. The table includes 140,000 to 150,000 clones, over 70% detected once. Sequencing was performed on PBMCs. The source is a man aged 25-45 years in good health and CMV-seronegative. CDR3s include the opening cysteine and the closing phenylalanine or tryptophan. A D gene is named only where the DNA matches it firmly. The size entry is marked missing in some rows and otherwise reads once, few, many or a size class.

d_call	v_call	j_call	clone_size	cdr3_aa	cdr3_nt
.	TRBV19	TRBJ1-5	.	CASSYAVVQPQHF	TGTGCCAGTAGTTACGCAGTCGTTCAGCCCCAGCATTTT
.	TRBV7-9	TRBJ1-2	once	CASSYSGLSGYGYTF	TGTGCCAGCAGTTACTCGGGACTTTCGGGCTATGGCTACACCTTC
.	TRBV9	TRBJ1-1	.	CASSVTNRDTEAFF	TGTGCCAGCAGCGTAACCAATCGAGACACTGAAGCTTTCTTT
TRBD1	TRBV11-2	TRBJ1-1	few	CATSTQGALTEAFF	TGTGCCACCTCAACCCAGGGGGCTCTCACTGAAGCTTTCTTT
.	TRBV5-1	TRBJ1-5	.	CASSLLSGQPQHF	TGCGCCAGCAGCCTCTTATCCGGGCAGCCCCAGCATTTT
TRBD1	TRBV5-6	TRBJ2-1	.	CASSSGTVYNEQFF	TGTGCCAGCAGTTCTGGGACAGTTTACAATGAGCAGTTCTTC
TRBD1	TRBV10-3	TRBJ1-2	.	CAISETSGTGGSGTF	TGTGCCATCAGTGAAACTTCCGGGACAGGCGGCTCGGGAACCTTC
.	TRBV14	TRBJ1-1	few	CASSPHGGVYTEAFF	TGTGCCAGCAGCCCTCACGGGGGAGTCTACACTGAAGCTTTCTTT
TRBD2	TRBV7-2	TRBJ2-7	.	CASSLGASGTSYEQYF	TGTGCCAGCAGCTTAGGCGCTAGCGGGACCTCCTACGAGCAGTACTTC
.	TRBV6-5	TRBJ2-7	.	CASSDSNSYEQYF	TGTGCCAGCAGTGATTCGAACTCCTACGAGCAGTACTTC
.	TRBV5-4	TRBJ2-7	once	CASSLDGGHEQYF	TGTGCCAGCAGCTTGGACGGAGGCCACGAGCAGTACTTC
.	TRBV27	TRBJ2-3	.	CASSLAGSTDTQYF	TGTGCCAGCAGTTTAGCGGGGAGCACAGATACGCAGTATTTT
TRBD1	TRBV7-9	TRBJ1-2	.	CASSPNRGGYTF	TGTGCCAGCAGCCCAAACAGGGGAGGCTACACCTTC
TRBD1	TRBV27	TRBJ2-7	.	CASSLRGGQGTYEQYF	TGTGCCAGCAGTCTCAGGGGGGGACAGGGGACCTACGAGCAGTACTTC
TRBD1	TRBV6-5	TRBJ2-7	.	CASKHVRGLAYEQYF	TGTGCCAGCAAACACGTCAGGGGGCTTGCCTACGAGCAGTACTTC
.	TRBV10-3	TRBJ2-3	.	CAIRTDNTQYF	TGTGCCATCAGGACCGACAATACGCAGTATTTT
.	TRBV19	TRBJ1-5	once	CASSRGGGRRQPQHF	TGTGCCAGTAGTAGGGGGGGAGGGCGGCGTCAGCCCCAGCATTTT
TRBD1	TRBV18	TRBJ1-2	.	CASSPYGVKLQGARAGYTF	TGTGCCAGCTCACCCTACGGCGTAAAATTACAGGGGGCGAGAGCGGGCTACACCTTC
.	TRBV30	TRBJ1-2	.	CAWSVQRGGYTF	TGTGCCTGGAGTGTACAACGGGGTGGCTACACCTTC
TRBD1	TRBV6-1	TRBJ2-4	.	CASSEAGQDLQYF	TGTGCCAGCAGTGAAGCGGGACAGGATCTTCAGTACTTC
TRBD1	TRBV27	TRBJ1-2	.	CASRGQGLDGYTF	TGTGCCAGCAGGGGACAGGGCCTCGATGGCTACACCTTC
TRBD1	TRBV6-1	TRBJ1-1	.	CASRDRANTEAFF	TGTGCCAGCAGGGACAGGGCTAACACTGAAGCTTTCTTT
.	TRBV19	TRBJ2-1	.	CASSIAGGLYNEQFF	TGTGCCAGTAGTATAGCGGGGGGCCTCTACAATGAGCAGTTCTTC
TRBD1	TRBV5-1	TRBJ1-4	few	CASSRMTGGNEKLFF	TGCGCCAGCAGCCGTATGACAGGGGGGAATGAAAAACTGTTTTTT
.	TRBV7-8	TRBJ1-1	.	CASSLEGRGTEAFF	TGTGCCAGCAGCTTAGAGGGGAGGGGCACTGAAGCTTTCTTT
.	TRBV28	TRBJ1-2	.	CASSVQGIWSYTF	TGTGCCAGCAGCGTACAGGGAATTTGGAGCTACACCTTC
.	TRBV9	TRBJ2-2	.	CASSVNSPRSGELFF	TGTGCCAGCAGCGTCAATAGCCCGAGGTCCGGGGAGCTGTTTTTT
TRBD1	TRBV30	TRBJ2-1	.	CAWGGQGGLEFF	TGTGCCTGGGGGGGACAGGGGGGGTTGGAGTTCTTC
TRBD1	TRBV28	TRBJ1-4	once	CASSDSGQGKKLFF	TGTGCCAGCAGCGACTCGGGACAGGGAAAAAAACTGTTTTTT
.	TRBV5-4	TRBJ2-3	.	CASSWGGRAGTDTQYF	TGTGCCAGCAGCTGGGGGGGGCGGGCGGGCACAGATACGCAGTATTTT
TRBD2	TRBV5-1	TRBJ2-3	once	CASTSAGGNTDTQYF	TGCGCCAGCACTTCCGCGGGGGGAAACACAGATACGCAGTATTTT
TRBD1	TRBV19	TRBJ1-1	.	CASSMGDRAHTEAFF	TGTGCCAGTAGTATGGGGGACAGGGCCCACACTGAAGCTTTCTTT
TRBD2	TRBV28	TRBJ2-3	.	CASSLGREGTDTQYF	TGTGCCAGCAGCCTAGGGAGGGAGGGCACAGATACGCAGTATTTT
TRBD1	TRBV6-5	TRBJ2-3	.	CASKPGQHTDTQYF	TGTGCCAGCAAACCGGGACAGCACACAGATACGCAGTATTTT
.	TRBV5-1	TRBJ1-1	.	CASSLGVTEAFF	TGCGCCAGCAGCTTGGGAGTCACTGAAGCTTTCTTT
TRBD1	TRBV28	TRBJ2-2	.	CASSGSGQGAGELFF	TGTGCCAGCAGTGGATCGGGACAGGGAGCCGGGGAGCTGTTTTTT
TRBD1	TRBV28	TRBJ2-1	.	CASTTGGLYNEQFF	TGTGCCAGCACGACAGGGGGTTTATACAATGAGCAGTTCTTC
.	TRBV18	TRBJ2-1	.	CASSPPVGEGVSSYNEQFF	TGTGCCAGCTCACCGCCCGTGGGAGAGGGGGTTAGCTCCTACAATGAGCAGTTCTTC
TRBD1	TRBV4-2	TRBJ1-1	.	CASSQEQGTGGQAFF	TGTGCCAGCAGCCAAGAACAAGGGACAGGGGGTCAAGCTTTCTTT